The 25 T cell receptor beta chains reported below all come from one sample, sequenced in a study of blood T cell repertoires in COVID-19. Sequencing was performed with immunoSEQ multiplex PCR; in TCRdb, only in-frame clones are kept and a portion is missing. The sample yields 85,000 to 120,000 clones, 65% to 75% seen once. The specimen was peripheral blood. Receptor source: a human donor with acute or convalescent COVID-19. The donor label of this sample is uncertain.

V and J are TRBV10-3 and TRBJ2-3; no firm D call. V was shortened by 4 bases and J by 5 bases, with 10 bases between the two germline ends. Per the germline V gene, CDR1 is ENHRY and CDR2 is SYGVKD. This CDR3 has 13 residues. CDR3 sequence: CAISGYLEDTQYF. CDR3 in DNA: TGTGCCATCAGTGGCTACTTAGAAGATACGCAGTATTTT.

CDR3 amino acids: CASSLMGARTNEKLFF. The CDR3 DNA reads as TGTGCCAGCAGCTTGATGGGGGCCCGAACTAATGAAAAACTGTTTTTT. The rearrangement uses TRBV5-8 and TRBJ1-4; D is perhaps TRBD1 (6 bases). The V gene's germline CDR1 is SGHTS and CDR2 YDEGEE. Trimming left V 1 base short and J 1 base short, with 11 bases between. CDR3 length: 16 amino acids.

The chain recombines TRBV6-6 with TRBJ2-1, with 9 nucleotides matching TRBD1. Looked up from germline, CDR1 is MNHNY and CDR2 is SVGAGI (reference sequence). The CDR3 contains 13 residues. V dropped 4 bases and J dropped 9; count of bases not matched to a gene: 4. The CDR3 sequence: CASSSRQGVEQFF. Written as DNA, the CDR3 is TGTGCCAGCAGTTCTAGACAGGGGGTTGAGCAGTTCTTC.

The chain joins TRBV30 to TRBJ1-2, with D possibly being TRBD1 (5 bases). Trimming stripped 8 bases from V and 8 bases from J, with 18 bases between. CDR1 GTSNPN and CDR2 SVGIG come from the germline V gene (reference sequence). The CDR3 spans 12 residues. The CDR3 here is CAQALGGDGYTF. The CDR3 bases are TGTGCCCAGGCGTTGGGGGGAGACGGCTACACCTTC.

This clone came up once. This sequence joins TRBV10-2 and TRBJ1-1; 9 bases align to TRBD1. Germline trimming cut 6 bases from V and 7 bases from J; bases unmatched to any gene: 18. CDR3 length equals 17 residues. Germline V gene lookup returns CDR1 WSHSY and CDR2 SAAADI. CDR3 loop: CASREIRTTGGGNEAFF. The CDR3 coding sequence is TGCGCCAGCAGAGAGATACGAACTACAGGGGGCGGGAATGAAGCTTTCTTT.

The V gene is TRBV11-2, the J gene TRBJ2-7; D not certain. Trimming removed 2 bases from V and 3 bases from J, with 14 bases in between. The germline gives CDR1 SGHAT, CDR2 FQNNGV. This CDR3 contains 15 residues. The CDR3 DNA reads TGTGCCAGCAGCTTATCTCCCGGGTCCTACTACGAGCAGTACGTC. It yields the protein CASSLSPGSYYEQYV.

The rearrangement uses TRBV7-9 and TRBJ2-2, with 7 bases fitting TRBD2. The CDR3 totals 15 residues. Trimming at V came to 3 bases and at J to 5 bases, leaving 6 bases not matched to a gene. CDR1 SEHNR and CDR2 FQNEAQ come from the germline V gene (reference sequence). The CDR3 loop is CASSFGLGVTGELFF. The CDR3 DNA sequence: TGTGCCAGCAGCTTTGGACTAGGAGTTACCGGGGAGCTGTTTTTT.

This chain joins TRBV6-5 and TRBJ2-1; D is ambiguous. The V end lost 2 bases, the J end lost 4 bases, and 6 bases lay between the germline ends. The CDR3 consists of 13 residues. The germline V gene encodes CDR1 MNHEY and CDR2 SVGAGI. This chain's CDR3 is CASSYAGYNEQFF. The CDR3 region has the DNA TGTGCCAGCAGTTACGCCGGTTACAATGAGCAGTTCTTC.

The chain has TRBV6-1 and TRBJ1-6, with TRBD1 identical over 7 bases. The CDR3 is 18 residues long. V gave up 2 bases and J gave up 1 base; unmatched junction bases: 8. Germline V gene lookup returns CDR1 MNHNS and CDR2 SASEGT. CDR3 region: CASSERLQGYSYNSPLHF. CDR3 nucleotides: TGTGCCAGCAGTGAACGTCTACAGGGGTATTCCTATAATTCACCCCTCCACTTT.

This chain joins TRBV13 and TRBJ1-5; the match to TRBD1 covers 8 bases. Germline-derived CDR1 and CDR2 are PRHDT and FYEKMQ (reference sequence). CDR3 length: 15 residues. The J segment lost 7 bases and the V segment lost 3 bases, leaving 8 bases of the junction unmatched. The CDR3 DNA reads as TGTGCCAGCAGCTTTCAGGGGGCTGGGCGACAGCCCCAGCATTTT. Translating it yields CASSFQGAGRQPQHF.

The table lists this clone with a few counts. The chain has TRBV28 and TRBJ2-7; TRBD1 matches at 10 bases. The V segment lost 6 bases and the J segment 5 bases; nucleotides outside the gene matches: 10. The CDR3 sequence is 15 residues long. Germline assignment: CDR1 MDHEN and CDR2 SYDVKM. This CDR3 is CASSSGGTGVDEQYF. The CDR3 region has the DNA TGTGCCAGCAGCAGTGGGGGGACAGGGGTTGACGAGCAGTACTTC. Combining the CDR3 with reference TRBV28 and TRBJ2-7 gives the whole variable domain DVKVTQSSRYLVKRTGEKVFLECVQDMDHENMFWYRQDPGLGLRLIYFSYDVKMKEKGDIPEGYSVSREKKERFSLILESASTNQTSMYLCASSSGGTGVDEQYFGPGTRLTVT.

CDR3 bases: TGTGCCAGCAGCCCTACAGGGTCAGATACGCAGTATTTT. It translates to CASSPTGSDTQYF. The V call is TRBV7-9, the J call TRBJ2-3, with a possible D match to TRBD1 (6 bases). Germline V lookup: CDR1 SEHNR, CDR2 FQNEAQ (reference sequence). The CDR3 has 13 amino acids. The V end was cut by 5 bases, the J end by 4 bases, with 10 bases between. Supplemented by reference TRBV7-9 and TRBJ2-3, the full variable domain reads DTGVSQNPRHKITKRGQNVTFRCDPISEHNRLYWYRQTLGQGPEFLTYFQNEAQLEKSRLLSDRFSAERPKGSFSTLEIQRTEQGDSAMYLCASSPTGSDTQYFGPGTRLTVL.

This clone came up a few times. CDR3 coding DNA: TGTGCCAGCAGCAAACGACCGACAGACCCGAACACTGAAGCTTTCTTT. Its translation is CASSKRPTDPNTEAFF. The V gene is TRBV9, the J gene TRBJ1-1; TRBD1 is a possible D gene (5 bases). The CDR3 is 16 residues long. The germline V gene has CDR1 SGDLS and CDR2 YYNGEE. Trimming cost V 4 bases and J 1 base, with 17 bases left between them.

The chain recombines TRBV7-9 with TRBJ1-4; 9 bases map to TRBD1. CDR3 length equals 14 residues. After removal of 5 bases from V and 8 bases from J, the junction contained 6 bases not matched to a gene. Looked up from germline, CDR1 is SEHNR and CDR2 is FQNEAQ (reference sequence). DNA for the CDR3: TGTGCCAGCAGCCGACAGGGGGGAGGCGAAAAACTGTTTTTT. This gives the protein CASSRQGGGEKLFF.

The V call is TRBV5-6, the J call TRBJ1-2, with 8 bases lining up with TRBD1. Germline CDR1 SGHDT, CDR2 YYEEEE. The CDR3 has 14 residues. The V and J ends lost 1 base and 7 bases, in that order; junction bases with no gene match: 6. The CDR3 DNA reads TGTGCCAGCAGCTTGTTGTCAGGGGGCTTTGGCTACACCTTC. It translates to CASSLLSGGFGYTF.

This chain links TRBV6-6 with TRBJ1-5; 8 nucleotides agree with TRBD1. The CDR3 consists of 12 residues. The germline CDR1 and CDR2 sequences are MNHNY and SVGAGI (reference sequence). V lost 7 bases and J lost 7; bases outside the gene matches: 3. CDR3 in amino acids: CASTTGGQPQHF. DNA of the CDR3: TGTGCCAGCACTACAGGGGGGCAGCCCCAGCATTTT.

The gene calls are TRBV27 and TRBJ2-3, with a possible D match to TRBD2 (7 bases). This CDR3 contains 15 residues. Germline V lookup: CDR1 MNHEY, CDR2 SMNVEV (reference sequence). V gave up 7 bases and J gave up 2 bases, with 16 bases separating them. The CDR3 spells CASTLGGADTDTQYF. In DNA form, the CDR3 reads TGTGCCAGCACCCTGGGGGGGGCTGACACAGATACGCAGTATTTT.

The rearrangement joins TRBV5-6 to TRBJ2-1, with TRBD1 as a possible D gene (5 bases). CDR1 is SGHDT and CDR2 is YYEEEE in the germline V gene. This CDR3 is 14 amino acids long. Trimming took off 4 bases at V and 3 bases at J, with 11 bases between the two ends. CDR3 DNA: TGTGCCAGCAGCCGTGGGGCAATCTACAATGAGCAGTTCTTC. Its translation is CASSRGAIYNEQFF.

This clone has only a few counts. V usage is TRBV2 and J usage is TRBJ1-2; 7 positions agree with TRBD1. V lost 6 bases, J lost 7 bases, and 8 bases stayed unmatched. The V gene's germline CDR1 is SNHLY and CDR2 FYNNEI. The CDR3 totals 13 residues. The CDR3 protein is CASRRQGEGGYTF. The CDR3 DNA is TGTGCCAGCAGGCGTCAGGGGGAAGGTGGCTACACCTTC.

The V call is TRBV5-5, the J call TRBJ1-6; weak D call: TRBD1 (6 bases). Trimming removed 4 bases at V and 3 bases at J, with 14 bases between. The germline CDR1 and CDR2 sequences are SGHKS and YYEKEE (reference sequence). The CDR3 loop spans 16 amino acids. The CDR3 coding sequence is TGTGCCAGCAGCCGTGGACAGTATGACTATAATTCACCCCTCCACTTT. This gives the protein CASSRGQYDYNSPLHF.

This sequence joins TRBV4-1 and TRBJ1-5; 7 bases agree with TRBD1. Germline CDR1 MGHRA, CDR2 YSYEKL. The CDR3 is made up of 16 amino acids. The V segment lost 4 bases and the J segment 6 bases; nucleotides outside the gene matches: 12. CDR3 loop: CASSPGQGGAGQPQHF. The CDR3 DNA reads as TGCGCCAGCAGCCCTGGGCAGGGGGGCGCAGGTCAGCCCCAGCATTTT.

The rearrangement links TRBV2 to TRBJ2-7; D is ambiguous. From germline, CDR1 is SNHLY and CDR2 FYNNEI. The CDR3 totals 12 residues. V gave up 5 bases and J gave up 3 bases, with 8 bases separating them. The CDR3 is CASSTEGYEQYV. For the CDR3, the DNA is TGTGCCAGCAGTACAGAAGGCTACGAGCAGTACGTC.

CDR3 residues: CATRHHNQPQHF. CDR3 DNA: TGTGCCACTAGACACCACAATCAGCCCCAGCATTTT. This rearrangement joins TRBV19 to TRBJ1-5, with D unresolved. The V end was cut by 10 bases, the J end by 3 bases, with 10 bases between. Germline assignment: CDR1 LNHDA and CDR2 SQIVND (reference sequence). The CDR3 runs to 12 residues.

CDR3 sequence (DNA): TGTGCCAGCAGCTTAGAGGGGGCGAACACCGGGGAGCTGTTTTTT. It yields the protein CASSLEGANTGELFF. The chain recombines TRBV5-8 with TRBJ2-2, with D maybe TRBD1 (6 bases). CDR1 SGHTS and CDR2 YDEGEE come from the germline V gene. V lost 2 bases and J 0 bases, leaving 8 bases between the germline ends. This CDR3 is 15 amino acids long.

The rearrangement joins TRBV6-5 to TRBJ2-1, with no clear D. This CDR3 contains 12 residues. V gave up 5 bases and J gave up 8 bases, with 10 bases separating them. Germline CDR1 is MNHEY and CDR2 is SVGAGI. The CDR3 protein is CASSPPRDEQFF. The CDR3 coding sequence is TGTGCCAGCAGTCCTCCCCGCGATGAGCAGTTCTTC.